Each of the 31 T cell receptor beta chains below was sequenced from the same sample in a study of OX40 agonist ivuxolimab in advanced cancers. Receptors were amplified or captured by the immunoSEQ multiplex PCR assay. The immuneACCESS repertoire file appears here via TCRdb, limited to in-frame rearrangements. These files lack a portion of the clones; in checked studies, under half of the deficit traces to unresolved V genes, and the cause of the others is not known. The sample table records tens of thousands of clones; about nine tenths of these occur just once. The top ten hold 5% to 6% of the sample. The sequencing here drew on CD4+ or CD8+ T cells sorted from blood, taken in a trial of the OX40 agonist ivuxolimab. The receptors originated from an adult with an advanced solid tumor such as melanoma, head and neck, liver or kidney cancer.

The J gene is TRBJ2-3, the V gene TRBV7-9; TRBD2 agrees at 10 bases. V shed 0 bases, J shed 9 bases, and the junction held 3 bases outside the gene matches. Germline values: CDR1 SEHNR, CDR2 FQNEAQ (reference sequence). This CDR3 region has 14 residues. The CDR3 loop reads CASSLASSGSTQYF. CDR3 coding DNA: TGTGCCAGCAGCTTAGCTTCTAGCGGGAGCACGCAGTATTTT.

J is TRBJ1-3 and V is TRBV6-5, with unresolved D. The length of the CDR3 is 12 residues. The V gene lost 5 bases and the J gene lost 3 bases, with 5 bases spanning the gap. Per the germline V gene, CDR1 is MNHEY and CDR2 is SVGAGI. In DNA form, the CDR3 reads TGTGCCAGCAGTGATTTTGGAAACACCATATATTTT. Translating gives CASSDFGNTIYF.

This clone appeared once. The V call is TRBV7-9, the J call TRBJ2-7; 7 bases are shared with TRBD2. The germline gives CDR1 SEHNR, CDR2 FQNEAQ (reference sequence). The length of the CDR3 is 15 residues. Germline trimming cut 5 bases from V and 2 bases from J; bases unmatched to any gene: 9. CDR3 sequence: CASSPGGGPPYEQYF. CDR3 nucleotides: TGTGCCAGCAGCCCGGGAGGTGGACCACCCTACGAGCAGTACTTC.

CDR3 coding DNA: TGTGCCAGCAGCTTAAGGGGACAGGTTAATTCACCCCTCCACTTT. This encodes CASSLRGQVNSPLHF. This sequence joins TRBV11-2 and TRBJ1-6; 8 positions agree with TRBD1. CDR1 SGHAT and CDR2 FQNNGV come from the germline V gene. This CDR3 has 15 amino acids. V was pared by 2 bases and J by 6 bases, with 3 bases of the junction left unmatched.

CDR3 protein: CASSVDMSGPQHF. The CDR3 nucleotides are TGTGCCAGCAGTGTTGACATGTCCGGGCCCCAGCATTTT. This rearrangement joins TRBV28 to TRBJ1-5; D gene ambiguous. Per the germline V gene, CDR1 is MDHEN and CDR2 is SYDVKM. This CDR3 has 13 amino acids. Trimming took 5 bases from V and 9 from J, leaving 14 bases between them.

This clone came up once. This chain links TRBV5-1 with TRBJ2-3; D is possibly TRBD1 (6 bases). The CDR3 is made up of 15 amino acids. Trimming took off 4 bases at V and 1 base at J, with 13 bases between the two ends. From germline, CDR1 is SGHRS and CDR2 YFSETQ. The DNA for the CDR3 is TGCGCCAGCAGCCCCGGACAGCCCCGCACAGATACGCAGTATTTT. Its translation: CASSPGQPRTDTQYF.

V and J are TRBV6-4 and TRBJ2-2; 7 positions agree with TRBD2. Germline lookup yields CDR1 MRHNA and CDR2 SNTAGT. V lost 11 bases, J lost 6 bases, and 21 bases stayed unmatched. The CDR3 is made up of 17 amino acids. CDR3 amino acids: CAPRIGEGSRSPGELFF. The CDR3 region has the DNA TGTGCCCCTCGGATAGGGGAGGGGTCCCGGTCCCCCGGGGAGCTGTTTTTT.

The J gene is TRBJ1-2, the V gene TRBV18, with D perhaps matching TRBD1 (5 bases). There are 12 residues in the CDR3. The germline V and J ends were trimmed by 5 bases and 6 bases, with 10 bases remaining between them. In germline, CDR1 is KGHSH, CDR2 LQKENI. The CDR3 DNA reads TGTGCCAGCTCATACCAGGGAAATGGCTACACCTTC. This encodes CASSYQGNGYTF. Full variable domain (missing parts from reference TRBV18 and TRBJ1-2): NAGVMQNPRHLVRRRGQEARLRCSPMKGHSHVYWYRQLPEEGLKFMVYLQKENIIDESGMPKERFSAEFPKEGPSILRIQQVVRGDSAAYFCASSYQGNGYTFGSGTRLTVV.

J is TRBJ1-5 and V is TRBV19; D not resolved. This CDR3 spans 14 amino acids. The V end lost 4 bases, the J end lost 5 bases, and 12 bases lay between the germline ends. Germline CDR1 LNHDA, CDR2 SQIVND (reference sequence). CDR3 protein: CASSRTDRDQPQHF. As DNA, the CDR3 is TGTGCCAGTAGTAGAACAGATCGTGATCAGCCCCAGCATTTT.

The chain is built from TRBV2 and TRBJ1-4; 9 positions match TRBD1. Losses at the gene ends were 6 bases for V and 4 bases for J; bases not matched to a gene: 9. The V gene's germline CDR1 is SNHLY and CDR2 FYNNEI. CDR3 length: 16 amino acids. CDR3 protein: CASRAGTGPYNEKLFF. CDR3 coding DNA: TGTGCCAGCAGGGCCGGGACAGGGCCGTATAATGAAAAACTGTTTTTT.

This chain uses TRBV28 with TRBJ1-2; TRBD1 matches 9 bases. V lost 6 bases to trimming and J lost 3 bases; unmatched junction nucleotides: 2. The CDR3 is 13 residues long. CDR1 is MDHEN and CDR2 is SYDVKM in the germline V gene. This chain's CDR3 is CASSRDRDYGYTF. CDR3 DNA sequence: TGTGCCAGCAGCCGGGACAGGGACTATGGCTACACCTTC.

V usage is TRBV10-1 and J usage is TRBJ2-3, with D perhaps matching TRBD1 (6 bases). The V gene lost 4 bases and the J gene lost 5 bases, with 16 bases spanning the gap. The CDR3 consists of 15 residues. CDR1 and CDR2 from the germline V gene are WNHNN and SYGVQD (reference sequence). CDR3 in amino acids: CASSGWDISEDTQYF. CDR3 nucleotides: TGCGCCAGCAGTGGTTGGGACATTTCTGAAGATACGCAGTATTTT.

The chain combines TRBV5-1 with TRBJ1-4; no clear D gene. Germline V lookup: CDR1 SGHRS, CDR2 YFSETQ. Trimming shortened V by 2 bases and J by 5 bases, and 10 bases separated the two germline ends. The CDR3 sequence is 14 residues long. The CDR3 sequence: CASSFGDKNEKLFF. Written as DNA, the CDR3 is TGCGCCAGCAGCTTTGGCGACAAAAATGAAAAACTGTTTTTT. Full variable domain (missing parts from reference TRBV5-1 and TRBJ1-4): KAGVTQTPRYLIKTRGQQVTLSCSPISGHRSVSWYQQTPGQGLQFLFEYFSETQRNKGNFPGRFSGRQFSNSRSEMNVSTLELGDSALYLCASSFGDKNEKLFFGSGTQLSVL.

The chain is built from TRBV7-8 and TRBJ1-2; D unclear. Per the germline V gene, CDR1 is SGHVS and CDR2 is FQNEAQ. The CDR3 is 13 residues long. The V and J ends lost 0 bases and 2 bases respectively, with 4 bases between them. The CDR3 coding sequence is TGTGCCAGCAGCTTAGCAGTCAACTATGGCTACACCTTC. Its protein product is CASSLAVNYGYTF.

This chain uses TRBV28 with TRBJ2-7, with 12 bases aligning to TRBD2. Germline lookup yields CDR1 MDHEN and CDR2 SYDVKM. This CDR3 is built from 15 residues. V gave up 6 bases and J gave up 3 bases; unmatched junction bases: 6. CDR3 in DNA: TGTGCCAGCAGCTCGACTAGCGGGGGCGTCTACGAGCAGTACTTC. Translation gives CASSSTSGGVYEQYF.

This chain uses TRBV7-9 with TRBJ1-6; D not certain. Germline CDR1 reads SEHNR; CDR2 reads FQNEAQ (reference sequence). Trimming took 5 bases from V and 9 from J, leaving 14 bases between them. The CDR3 is 14 residues long. CDR3 protein: CASSPGRAGSPLHF. In nucleotides, the CDR3 is TGTGCCAGCAGCCCCGGGAGGGCAGGTTCACCCCTCCACTTT. Looking up the rest from reference TRBV7-9 and TRBJ1-6 gives the full variable domain: DTGVSQNPRHKITKRGQNVTFRCDPISEHNRLYWYRQTLGQGPEFLTYFQNEAQLEKSRLLSDRFSAERPKGSFSTLEIQRTEQGDSAMYLCASSPGRAGSPLHFGNGTRLTVT.

In this sample, this clone turned up once. The CDR3 bases are TGTGCCAGCAGCTTAGCGGGCGGATACTACGAGCAGTACTTC. Protein product: CASSLAGGYYEQYF. V is TRBV7-9 and J is TRBJ2-7; D is undetermined. The germline V gene has CDR1 SEHNR and CDR2 FQNEAQ (reference sequence). Trimming stripped 0 bases from V and 3 bases from J, with 9 bases between. The CDR3 has 14 amino acids.

V is TRBV5-5 and J is TRBJ2-1; D uncertain. The CDR3 contains 14 residues. Trimming shortened V by 4 bases and J by 7 bases, and 15 bases separated the two germline ends. Germline CDR1 and CDR2: SGHKS and YYEKEE (reference sequence). The CDR3, as DNA: TGTGCCAGCAGCCGACGGATTAATTTAAATGAGCAGTTCTTC. Translating gives CASSRRINLNEQFF.

This clone was recorded only once. V and J are TRBV5-8 and TRBJ2-7; 9 bases agree with TRBD2. V gave up 7 bases and J gave up 4 bases; unmatched junction bases: 3. The CDR3 loop spans 12 amino acids. Looked up from germline, CDR1 is SGHTS and CDR2 is YDEGEE. CDR3 nucleotides: TGTGCCAGCTTACTAGCGGGTTACGAGCAGTACTTC. It is translated as CASLLAGYEQYF.

The rearrangement links TRBV5-1 to TRBJ2-7; 9 nucleotides align to TRBD1. The CDR3 runs 13 residues. Germline lookup yields CDR1 SGHRS and CDR2 YFSETQ. Trimming took 4 bases from V and 5 from J; bases not matched to a gene: 4. CDR3 bases: TGCGCCAGCAGCCCGGACAGGGGTCACGAGCAGTACTTC. Protein product: CASSPDRGHEQYF. Complete variable domain (other parts from reference TRBV5-1 and TRBJ2-7): KAGVTQTPRYLIKTRGQQVTLSCSPISGHRSVSWYQQTPGQGLQFLFEYFSETQRNKGNFPGRFSGRQFSNSRSEMNVSTLELGDSALYLCASSPDRGHEQYFGPGTRLTVT.

This rearrangement joins TRBV28 to TRBJ2-7; 7 nucleotides align to TRBD2. This CDR3 region has 15 residues. Losses at the gene ends were 5 bases for V and 2 bases for J; bases not matched to a gene: 9. Germline-derived CDR1 and CDR2 are MDHEN and SYDVKM. CDR3 loop: CASSRPLADTYEQYF. The CDR3 DNA is TGTGCCAGCAGTCGCCCCCTAGCGGACACCTACGAGCAGTACTTC. The variable domain in full, with the rest retrieved from reference TRBV28 and TRBJ2-7, is DVKVTQSSRYLVKRTGEKVFLECVQDMDHENMFWYRQDPGLGLRLIYFSYDVKMKEKGDIPEGYSVSREKKERFSLILESASTNQTSMYLCASSRPLADTYEQYFGPGTRLTVT.

This rearrangement joins TRBV18 to TRBJ2-7; 14 bases fit TRBD2. The CDR3 is made up of 16 amino acids. After removal of 3 bases from V and 5 bases from J, the junction contained 6 bases not matched to a gene. Germline loops: CDR1 KGHSH, CDR2 LQKENI. The CDR3 loop is CASSPQGGLAGDEQYF. The CDR3 DNA reads TGTGCCAGCTCACCTCAGGGGGGACTAGCGGGAGACGAGCAGTACTTC.

The genes are TRBV28 and TRBJ1-3; a possible D gene is TRBD1 (6 bases). Looked up from germline, CDR1 is MDHEN and CDR2 is SYDVKM. V was cut by 9 bases and J by 1 base, with 31 bases left in between. The CDR3 loop spans 20 amino acids. In DNA, the CDR3 is TGTGCCAGTATCTCCTGGTGGGCCCCGGGAGGGGGGCCATCTGGAAACACCATATATTTT. The encoded protein is CASISWWAPGGGPSGNTIYF.

V is TRBV19 and J is TRBJ2-7, with TRBD1 matching over 8 bases. With 5 bases clipped from V and 1 base from J, the junction kept 16 bases outside the gene matches. The CDR3 contains 18 residues. CDR1 and CDR2 (germline): LNHDA, SQIVND (reference sequence). The CDR3: CASSGRRGGQAKSYEQYF. For the CDR3, the DNA is TGTGCCAGTAGTGGACGACGTGGGGGACAGGCTAAATCCTACGAGCAGTACTTC.

The chain is built from TRBV19 and TRBJ1-5, with D hard to call. Germline V gene data show CDR1 as LNHDA and CDR2 as SQIVND (reference sequence). The V and J ends lost 7 bases and 5 bases respectively, with 15 bases between them. The CDR3 is 14 amino acids. The DNA for the CDR3 is TGTGCCAGTAATTCCCCTTCCTTGGATCAGCCCCAGCATTTT. Translating gives CASNSPSLDQPQHF. Looking up the rest from reference TRBV19 and TRBJ1-5 gives the full variable domain: DGGITQSPKYLFRKEGQNVTLSCEQNLNHDAMYWYRQDPGQGLRLIYYSQIVNDFQKGDIAEGYSVSREKKESFPLTVTSAQKNPTAFYLCASNSPSLDQPQHFGDGTRLSIL.

The V gene is TRBV7-7, the J gene TRBJ2-3; D may be TRBD2 (6 bases). V dropped 4 bases and J dropped 2 bases, with 13 bases sitting between them. Germline V CDR1 and CDR2: SSHAT, FNYEAQ (reference sequence). CDR3 length: 15 residues. The CDR3: CASSSTGLPTDTQYF. The DNA of the CDR3 is TGTGCCAGCAGCTCGACGGGACTCCCCACAGATACGCAGTATTTT.

The chain links TRBV4-2 to TRBJ2-3, with TRBD2 identical over 8 bases. The CDR3 extends over 17 amino acids. From germline, CDR1 is LGHNA and CDR2 YNFKEQ. The V gene end was trimmed by 4 bases and the J gene end by 4 bases; junction bases not matched to a gene: 13. CDR3: CASSRQPGLGVPDTQYF. The CDR3 DNA reads TGTGCCAGCAGCCGACAACCGGGACTAGGTGTGCCAGATACGCAGTATTTT.

This clone was seen a single time. V is TRBV28 and J is TRBJ1-4; D possibly corresponds to TRBD1 (5 bases). This CDR3 is built from 15 residues. V lost 7 bases and J lost 3, with 15 bases in between. CDR1 and CDR2 from the germline V gene are MDHEN and SYDVKM. CDR3 protein: CASTLGGASNEKLFF. The CDR3 DNA reads as TGTGCCAGCACCCTCGGCGGGGCCTCTAATGAAAAACTGTTTTTT.

The gene calls are TRBV29-1 and TRBJ1-2, with a tentative D call TRBD1 (5 bases). The ends were cut back, 7 bases at V and 4 bases at J, with 13 bases in the middle. The CDR3 runs to 12 residues. Germline V gene lookup returns CDR1 SQVTM and CDR2 ANQGSEA. The CDR3 nucleotides are TGCAGCGCTGGGGGGTCCTTCTATGGCTACACCTTC. As protein: CSAGGSFYGYTF.

CDR3 nucleotides: TGTGCCAGCAGCTCATGGACTAGCGCCACCTACAATGAGCAGTTCTTC. Its protein product is CASSSWTSATYNEQFF. The chain combines TRBV5-6 with TRBJ2-1, with TRBD2 identical over 9 bases. This CDR3 has 16 residues. Germline CDR1 and CDR2: SGHDT and YYEEEE. Unmatched junction bases numbered 6, after V lost 3 bases and J lost 2 bases.

The rearrangement links TRBV7-9 to TRBJ1-1, with 7 bases fitting TRBD1. Germline assignment: CDR1 SEHNR and CDR2 FQNEAQ (reference sequence). With V trimmed by 5 bases and J by 4 bases, 10 bases remained unmatched. The CDR3 runs 15 residues. The CDR3 DNA follows: TGTGCCAGCAGCCTCCAGGGGGGGGCGGGCACTGAAGCTTTCTTT. Translation: CASSLQGGAGTEAFF. The variable domain in full, completed from reference TRBV7-9 and TRBJ1-1, reads DTGVSQNPRHKITKRGQNVTFRCDPISEHNRLYWYRQTLGQGPEFLTYFQNEAQLEKSRLLSDRFSAERPKGSFSTLEIQRTEQGDSAMYLCASSLQGGAGTEAFFGQGTRLTVV.